This entry lists 7 T cell receptor beta chains sequenced from one sample in a study of shared clonotypes between healthy human individuals. Using immunoSEQ multiplex PCR, the repertoire was profiled, and TCRdb retains in-frame clones only, with some absent. The data contain hundreds of thousands of clones, about 74% of them singletons. The specimen was memory CD4+ T cells sorted from blood. The subset is: CD45RA-negative fraction. These receptors all stem from a woman aged 25 to 45 in good health.

The V and J genes are TRBV7-3 and TRBJ2-3; TRBD2 agrees at 15 bases. CDR3 size: 20 residues. J lost 1 base, V lost 4 bases, and 12 bases had no gene match. The germline CDR1 and CDR2 sequences are SGHTA and FQGTGA. The chain's CDR3 is CASSSRTGTSGRRGTDTQYF. CDR3 sequence (DNA): TGTGCCAGCAGCTCCCGAACCGGGACTAGCGGGAGGCGGGGCACAGATACGCAGTATTTT.

This clone has a handful of counts. V usage is TRBV5-4 and J usage is TRBJ2-1; 8 bases align to TRBD2. The CDR3 extends over 17 amino acids. In germline, CDR1 is SGHNT, CDR2 YYREEE (reference sequence). V lost 4 bases to trimming and J lost 2 bases; unmatched junction nucleotides: 11. DNA of the CDR3: TGTGCCAGCAGCGCGGGTCGGGCGGGAGGCCCCTACAATGAGCAGTTCTTC. Translated, it gives CASSAGRAGGPYNEQFF.

A single count supports this clone. The chain combines TRBV2 with TRBJ1-2; D remains unclear. With 4 bases removed from V and 5 bases from J, the gap between germline ends came to 8 bases. Germline loops: CDR1 SNHLY, CDR2 FYNNEI. The CDR3 runs 12 residues. DNA for the CDR3: TGTGCCAGCAGTGCAGACATATATGGCTACACCTTC. Protein sequence: CASSADIYGYTF.

The gene calls are TRBV30 and TRBJ1-2; D is perhaps TRBD1 (6 bases). The CDR3 totals 15 residues. CDR1 is GTSNPN and CDR2 is SVGIG in the germline V gene (reference sequence). V gave up 4 bases and J gave up 2 bases, with 17 bases separating them. DNA of the CDR3: TGTGCCTGGAATCCCACCGGACAGCCAAACTATGGCTACACCTTC. Translating gives CAWNPTGQPNYGYTF.

The chain links TRBV28 to TRBJ2-7; D is unresolved. CDR1 and CDR2 (germline): MDHEN, SYDVKM. The CDR3 is 14 amino acids. V lost 7 bases, J lost 1 base, and 14 bases lay in between. DNA of the CDR3: TGTGCCAGCAATCCCGGTCGGCAGTCCTACGAGCAGTACTTC. Its protein product is CASNPGRQSYEQYF. Drawing the rest from reference TRBV28 and TRBJ2-7, the complete variable domain is DVKVTQSSRYLVKRTGEKVFLECVQDMDHENMFWYRQDPGLGLRLIYFSYDVKMKEKGDIPEGYSVSREKKERFSLILESASTNQTSMYLCASNPGRQSYEQYFGPGTRLTVT.

In regard to this clone: This likely stems from a read error, as it lies one base from a far larger clone. The chain links TRBV5-1 to TRBJ1-2; 8 nucleotides align to TRBD1. Germline V gene lookup returns CDR1 SGHRS and CDR2 YFSETQ. J lost 4 bases, V lost 0 bases, and 2 bases had no gene match. The CDR3 has 14 amino acids. The CDR3 nucleotides are TGCGCCAGCAGCTTGGAGGGACAGGTCTATGGCTACACCTTC. It translates to CASSLEGQVYGYTF.

The chain has TRBV6-5 and TRBJ1-2; 7 nucleotides agree with TRBD1. After removal of 5 bases from V and 4 bases from J, the junction contained 7 bases not matched to a gene. The length of the CDR3 is 14 residues. Germline loops: CDR1 MNHEY, CDR2 SVGAGI. The DNA for the CDR3 is TGTGCCAGCAGTCCGGGACAGATTTTCTATGGCTACACCTTC. Translated: CASSPGQIFYGYTF.